The TCR beta chain described here comes from a study of radiotherapy plus CTLA-4 blockade in lung cancer. V gave up 8 bases and J gave up 4 bases; unmatched junction bases: 8. This CDR3 region has 14 residues. Germline CDR1 is MNHEY and CDR2 is SVGAGI. This table comes from immunoSEQ multiplex PCR, and its TCRdb copy is limited to in-frame clones, with some not included. The table has 30,000 to 50,000 clones, 79% seen once. This sample comprised peripheral blood, obtained from a patient treated with radiotherapy plus ipilimumab. This TCR was recovered from a human donor with non-small cell lung cancer that progressed on radiotherapy plus ipilimumab. The chain recombines TRBV6-5 with TRBJ2-5, with 9 nucleotides matching TRBD2. In nucleotides, the CDR3 is TGTGCCAGCGGGCGCGGGGGGGGAAGAGAGACCCAGTACTTC. This encodes CASGRGGGRETQYF.